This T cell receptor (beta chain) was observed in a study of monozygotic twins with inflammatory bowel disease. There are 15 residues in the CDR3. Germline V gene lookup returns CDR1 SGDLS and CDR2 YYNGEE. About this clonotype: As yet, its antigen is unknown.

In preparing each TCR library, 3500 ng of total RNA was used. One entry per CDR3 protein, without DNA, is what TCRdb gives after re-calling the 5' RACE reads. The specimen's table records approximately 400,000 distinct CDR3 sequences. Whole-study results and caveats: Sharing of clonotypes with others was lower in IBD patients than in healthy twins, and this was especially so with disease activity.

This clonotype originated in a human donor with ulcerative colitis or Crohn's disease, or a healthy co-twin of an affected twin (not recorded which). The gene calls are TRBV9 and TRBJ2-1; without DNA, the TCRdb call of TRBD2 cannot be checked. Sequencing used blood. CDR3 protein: CVSSVVSGRGKEQFF. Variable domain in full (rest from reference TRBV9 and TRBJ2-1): DSGVTQTPKHLITATGQRVTLRCSPRSGDLSVYWYQQSLDQGLQFLIQYYNGEERAKGNILERFSAQQFPDLHSELNLSSLELGDSALYFCVSSVVSGRGKEQFFGPGTRLTVL.